The 14 T cell receptor beta chains presented below share a single source sample, sequenced in a study of siplizumab effects on memory and regulatory T cells (dated by TCRdb to the late 2010s). These receptors have no known antigen. Library preparation was by the immunoSEQ multiplex PCR assay. TCRdb holds this immuneACCESS table with in-frame rearrangements only. Some clones are missing; in checked studies, unresolved V genes explain under half, and the rest has no known cause. In all, the sample holds over 10,000 clones, and roughly 40% of those were seen once. The top ten clonotypes cover 10% of the sample. Mixed lymphocyte reaction cells were cocultured at 37°C for 5 to 6 days. The sample consisted of CFSE-low (dividing) CD8+ T cells sorted from an allogeneic mixed lymphocyte reaction. The receptors originated from a human donor in good health; the cells came from an allogeneic mixed lymphocyte reaction.

This chain uses TRBV27 with TRBJ1-2, with 9 bases that match TRBD1. V shed 8 bases, J shed 4 bases, and the junction held 5 bases outside the gene matches. Germline CDR1 is MNHEY and CDR2 is SMNVEV (reference sequence). CDR3 length equals 13 residues. The CDR3 coding sequence is TGTGCCAGCTCCGGACAGGGGAGCTATGGCTACACCTTC. Its translation is CASSGQGSYGYTF.

J is TRBJ1-1 and V is TRBV4-3; no clear D gene. The length of the CDR3 is 15 residues. From germline, CDR1 is LGHNA and CDR2 YSLEER. V lost 0 bases and J lost 3, with 11 bases in between. CDR3 in DNA: TGCGCCAGCAGCCAAGATTCGGGGTTCGACACTGAAGCTTTCTTT. Amino acids: CASSQDSGFDTEAFF.

This sequence joins TRBV9 and TRBJ2-3; maybe TRBD1 (6 bases). Germline V gene sequence: CDR1 SGDLS, CDR2 YYNGEE. CDR3 length equals 15 residues. V lost 4 bases to trimming and J lost 1 base, with 13 bases between them. The CDR3 coding sequence is TGTGCCAGCAGCTTACCAGGGGATGGCACAGATACGCAGTATTTT. Amino acid sequence: CASSLPGDGTDTQYF.

This rearrangement joins TRBV7-2 to TRBJ2-7, with 8 bases aligning to TRBD1. V lost 1 base to trimming and J lost 3 bases; unmatched junction nucleotides: 5. Germline values: CDR1 SGHTA, CDR2 FQGNSA. This CDR3 comprises 15 residues. The CDR3 nucleotides read TGTGCCAGCAGCTTAGGACAGGGGCCTCTCTACGAGCAGTACTTC. Its translation: CASSLGQGPLYEQYF.

Judged by abundance, this clone is medium-sized. The genes are TRBV27 and TRBJ1-5; unclear D gene. This CDR3 contains 14 residues. CDR1 MNHEY and CDR2 SMNVEV come from the germline V gene (reference sequence). Deletions cut 2 bases from V and 7 bases from J, with 12 bases between. The CDR3 loop is CASSLIPLGQPQHF. CDR3 nucleotide sequence: TGTGCCAGCAGTTTAATCCCCCTCGGGCAGCCCCAGCATTTT.

The chain is built from TRBV7-2 and TRBJ2-1, with TRBD2 identical over 11 bases. Germline V gene data show CDR1 as SGHTA and CDR2 as FQGNSA. The CDR3 runs 18 residues. The trim removed 3 bases at V and 3 bases at J, leaving 10 bases unmatched. CDR3 DNA sequence: TGTGCCAGCAGCTTGGATCTCCTTAGCGGGAGGGACTACAATGAGCAGTTCTTC. It encodes CASSLDLLSGRDYNEQFF. The complete variable domain, with remaining parts taken from reference TRBV7-2 and TRBJ2-1, reads GAGVSQSPSNKVTEKGKDVELRCDPISGHTALYWYRQSLGQGLEFLIYFQGNSAPDKSGLPSDRFSAERTGGSVSTLTIQRTQQEDSAVYLCASSLDLLSGRDYNEQFFGPGTRLTVL.

This clone ranks as medium-sized. The V call is TRBV7-6, the J call TRBJ2-7, with TRBD1 as a possible D gene (7 bases). V shed 5 bases and J shed 4 bases, with 12 bases lying between them. The CDR3 extends over 13 amino acids. Germline lookup yields CDR1 SGHVS and CDR2 FNYEAQ. The DNA of the CDR3 is TGTGCCAGCAGCCTACAGGGGAGGTACGAGCAGTACTTC. Encoded protein: CASSLQGRYEQYF.

There are many counts of this clone. CDR3 in amino acids: CASNRGGYEQYF. The DNA of the CDR3 is TGTGCCAGCAATCGCGGGGGCTACGAGCAGTACTTC. The rearrangement links TRBV6-1 to TRBJ2-7; 7 bases are shared with TRBD2. This CDR3 has 12 amino acids. The germline V gene encodes CDR1 MNHNS and CDR2 SASEGT. V shed 7 bases and J 3 bases; nucleotides not matched to a gene: 3.

J is TRBJ2-3 and V is TRBV27, with D possibly being TRBD1 (5 bases). V was shortened by 0 bases and J by 0 bases, with 7 bases between the two germline ends. The CDR3 has 15 amino acids. Germline CDR1 is MNHEY and CDR2 is SMNVEV (reference sequence). CDR3 bases: TGTGCCAGCAGTTTATCGCAGGGAAGCACAGATACGCAGTATTTT. It is translated as CASSLSQGSTDTQYF.

By sample fraction, this clone is medium-sized (0.01 to 0.1%). Relative to the germline gene, one junction end is altered; a read error may explain this. The chain has TRBV7-7 and TRBJ2-2; weak D call: TRBD1 (6 bases). Germline loops: CDR1 SSHAT, CDR2 FNYEAQ (reference sequence). The CDR3 has 18 residues. The CDR3 is CASSFRLGAYDNTGELFF. DNA for the CDR3: TGTGCTAGCAGCTTCCGATTGGGGGCTTACGATAACACCGGGGAGCTGTTTTTT.

The V and J genes are TRBV11-1 and TRBJ1-1, with unresolved D. CDR3 size: 13 residues. Germline values: CDR1 SGHAT, CDR2 FQDESV (reference sequence). Trimming pared 0 bases from V and 6 bases from J, leaving 8 bases between. CDR3 amino acids: CASSLAPSAEAFF. The CDR3 DNA follows: TGTGCCAGCAGCTTAGCGCCTAGCGCTGAAGCTTTCTTT.

This clone was seen a single time. This sequence joins TRBV6-1 and TRBJ2-5; D not certain. Germline CDR1 reads MNHNS; CDR2 reads SASEGT. This CDR3 comprises 13 residues. Between the trimmed V and J ends, which lost 1 base and 6 bases, there was a span of 9 bases. CDR3 nucleotide sequence: TGTGCCAGCAGTGAAGGTCTGGTAAAGACCCAGTACTTC. This translates into CASSEGLVKTQYF.

This clone was counted only a few times. The chain is built from TRBV7-6 and TRBJ2-6; TRBD1 matches 8 bases. CDR1 and CDR2 from the germline V gene are SGHVS and FNYEAQ. Unmatched junction bases numbered 9, after V lost 4 bases and J lost 4 bases. The CDR3 length is 17 residues. This CDR3 is CASSWGMTGAGANVLTF. For the CDR3, the DNA is TGTGCCAGCAGCTGGGGGATGACAGGGGCCGGGGCCAACGTCCTGACTTTC.

The chain joins TRBV19 to TRBJ1-1; D not resolved. Germline CDR1 and CDR2: LNHDA and SQIVND (reference sequence). CDR3 size: 14 residues. Trimming left V 1 base short and J 1 base short, with 7 bases between. The CDR3: CASSIGGRNTEAFF. Written as DNA, the CDR3 is TGTGCCAGTAGTATAGGAGGTCGGAACACTGAAGCTTTCTTT.